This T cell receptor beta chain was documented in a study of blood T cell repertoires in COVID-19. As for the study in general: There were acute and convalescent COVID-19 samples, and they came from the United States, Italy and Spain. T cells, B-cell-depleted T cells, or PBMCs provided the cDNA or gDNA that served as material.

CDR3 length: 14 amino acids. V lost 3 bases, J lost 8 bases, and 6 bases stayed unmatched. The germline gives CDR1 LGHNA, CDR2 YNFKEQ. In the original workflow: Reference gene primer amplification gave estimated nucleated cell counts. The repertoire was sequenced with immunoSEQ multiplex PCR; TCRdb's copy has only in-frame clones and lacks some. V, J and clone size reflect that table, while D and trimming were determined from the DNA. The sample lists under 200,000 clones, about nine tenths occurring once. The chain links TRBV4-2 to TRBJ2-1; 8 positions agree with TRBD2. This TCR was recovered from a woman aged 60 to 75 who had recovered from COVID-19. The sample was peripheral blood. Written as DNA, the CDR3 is TGTGCCAGCAGCCACGGGGGGGCCTGGTATGAGCAGTTCTTC. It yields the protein CASSHGGAWYEQFF.